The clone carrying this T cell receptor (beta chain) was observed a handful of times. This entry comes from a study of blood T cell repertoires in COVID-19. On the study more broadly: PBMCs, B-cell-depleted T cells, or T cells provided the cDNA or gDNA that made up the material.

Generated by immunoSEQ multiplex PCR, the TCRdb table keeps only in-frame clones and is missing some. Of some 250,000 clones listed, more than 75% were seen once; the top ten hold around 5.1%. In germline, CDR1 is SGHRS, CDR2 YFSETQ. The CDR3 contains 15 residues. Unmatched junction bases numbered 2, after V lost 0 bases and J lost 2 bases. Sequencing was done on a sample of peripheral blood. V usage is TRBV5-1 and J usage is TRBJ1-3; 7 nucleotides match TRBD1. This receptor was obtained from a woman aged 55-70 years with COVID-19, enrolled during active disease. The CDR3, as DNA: TGCGCCAGCAGCTTGGAGACAGGGACTGGAAACACCATATATTTT. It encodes CASSLETGTGNTIYF.